Many counts were recorded for the clone carrying this T cell receptor beta chain. What it binds is not known. The data belong to a study of tumor and adjacent non-tumor tissue in lung cancer. Across the study: Patients comprised roughly 12 adenocarcinoma, a couple of squamous cell carcinoma and 1 small cell lung cancer. Around 4.4 million productive TCRbeta reads were obtained per sample on average. Patients were aged roughly 31 to 76, about ten men and 5 women, stage I to III. Findings of the study overall: Normal lung showed higher cumulative top 100 clone frequency than tumor.

TCRbeta libraries were built with three rounds of nested PCR, modified from ARM-PCR. TCRdb reprocessed the multiplex PCR reads with MiXCR, giving one entry per CDR3 protein. The table records approximately 77,000 distinct CDR3 sequences, approximately 78% of them present only once. The template was RNA from unsorted bulk tissue. Distant lung tissue was collected more than 3 cm away from the tumor edge. The TCR originated in a man in his 60s with non-small cell lung cancer. The source material was distant non-tumor lung tissue.

The CDR3 loop is CASSESQGGYGYTF. For the CDR3, the DNA is TGCGCCAGCAGTGAGTCGCAGGGGGGCTATGGCTACACCTTC. The chain is built from TRBV10-2 and TRBJ1-2, with TRBD1 matching over 7 bases. The CDR3 covers 14 residues. The germline V gene encodes CDR1 WSHSY and CDR2 SAAADI. V dropped 0 bases and J dropped 4; count of bases not matched to a gene: 2.